A single sample gave rise to the 10 T cell receptor beta chains below, sequenced in a study of neurological immune-mediated disorders. TCRdb reprocessed the 5' RACE reads with MiXCR, giving one entry per CDR3 protein. The sample lists 45,000 to 50,000 distinct CDR3 sequences, about 25% occurring once. The sequenced sample consisted of PBMCs. The receptors come from a woman in her 70s in good health.

This clonotype showed up many times. The CDR3 sequence: CASSRDREGEQYF. CDR3 nucleotide sequence: TGTGCCAGCAGCCGGGACAGGGAGGGCGAGCAGTACTTC. The chain carries TRBV7-8 and TRBJ2-7; 9 nucleotides align to TRBD1. V trimming: 5 bases; J trimming: 6 bases; junction bases outside the gene matches: 5. The CDR3 has 13 amino acids. CDR1 is SGHVS, CDR2 FQNEAQ, per germline.

Ten or more counts support this clonotype. V is TRBV5-1 and J is TRBJ1-2; maybe TRBD1 (5 bases). Germline V gives CDR1 SGHRS, CDR2 YFSETQ. CDR3 length: 13 residues. Trimming took off 2 bases at V and 6 bases at J, with 11 bases between the two ends. As DNA, the CDR3 is TGCGCCAGCAGCTTCGGATTACAGGATGGCTACACCTTC. It encodes CASSFGLQDGYTF.

This chain links TRBV5-1 with TRBJ2-1; D unresolved. Trimming stripped 0 bases from V and 1 base from J, with 5 bases between. Germline V gene sequence: CDR1 SGHRS, CDR2 YFSETQ. The CDR3 loop spans 14 amino acids. The CDR3 nucleotides are TGCGCCAGCAGCTTGGAGACGTCCTACAATGAGCAGTTCTTC. Its protein product is CASSLETSYNEQFF.

This clonotype was counted ten times or more. The V call is TRBV6-5, the J call TRBJ1-5; possible D gene TRBD1, 5 bases. Germline-derived CDR1 and CDR2 are MNHEY and SVGAGI. The CDR3 extends over 17 amino acids. V was pared by 6 bases and J by 3 bases, with 21 bases between. The CDR3 reads CASSPVNLQVPNQPQHF. CDR3 nucleotide sequence: TGTGCCAGCAGCCCCGTAAATCTACAGGTCCCCAATCAGCCCCAGCATTTT.

Many counts were recorded for this clonotype. V and J are TRBV9 and TRBJ1-5; D gene ambiguous. The CDR3 totals 18 residues. The germline V and J ends were trimmed by 0 bases and 1 base, with 17 bases remaining between them. Germline CDR1 is SGDLS and CDR2 is YYNGEE. Here the CDR3 reads CASSVATTWSRSNQPQHF. Here the CDR3 DNA reads TGTGCCAGCAGCGTAGCTACGACTTGGAGCAGGAGCAATCAGCCCCAGCATTTT. The full variable domain, in which reference TRBV9 and TRBJ1-5 provide the parts outside the CDR3, is DSGVTQTPKHLITATGQRVTLRCSPRSGDLSVYWYQQSLDQGLQFLIQYYNGEERAKGNILERFSAQQFPDLHSELNLSSLELGDSALYFCASSVATTWSRSNQPQHFGDGTRLSIL.

The chain carries TRBV12-5 and TRBJ2-3; no definite D call. The CDR3 is 15 residues long. Germline V gives CDR1 LGHNT, CDR2 FRNRAP. Trimming shortened V by 5 bases and J by 2 bases, and 14 bases separated the two germline ends. CDR3 region: CASGPQGPPTDTQYF. CDR3 DNA sequence: TGTGCTAGTGGTCCGCAAGGGCCCCCCACAGATACGCAGTATTTT.

This clonotype was seen repeatedly, ten times or more. The chain joins TRBV7-2 to TRBJ2-6; D gene ambiguous. V was cut by 2 bases and J by 4 bases, with 12 bases left in between. Germline values: CDR1 SGHTA, CDR2 FQGNSA. This CDR3 is 16 amino acids long. The CDR3, as DNA: TGTGCCAGCAGCTTAACTTACGGCACCGGGGCCAACGTCCTGACTTTC. Encoded protein: CASSLTYGTGANVLTF.

This clonotype was recorded many times. This sequence joins TRBV20-1 and TRBJ2-1; 9 nucleotides match TRBD2. This CDR3 contains 13 residues. V lost 6 bases and J lost 6; bases outside the gene matches: 6. CDR1 is DFQATT and CDR2 is SNEGSKA in the germline V gene (reference sequence). CDR3: CSARRGGSNEQFF. The CDR3 bases are TGCAGTGCCCGGCGGGGGGGCTCCAATGAGCAGTTCTTC.

The chain employs TRBV28 and TRBJ2-3; TRBD1 or TRBD2 may be the D gene (6 bases each). The germline gives CDR1 MDHEN, CDR2 SYDVKM. The CDR3 totals 16 residues. Trimming removed 9 bases from V and 12 bases from J, with 31 bases in between. CDR3 sequence (DNA): TGTGCCAGTTCAAGTGCGGGACACGTTAGCACAGATGCCCAGTATTTT. This translates into CASSSAGHVSTDAQYF. Based on the CDR3 plus reference TRBV28 and TRBJ2-3, the full variable domain is DVKVTQSSRYLVKRTGEKVFLECVQDMDHENMFWYRQDPGLGLRLIYFSYDVKMKEKGDIPEGYSVSREKKERFSLILESASTNQTSMYLCASSSAGHVSTDAQYFGPGTRLTVL.

This clonotype is a singleton in its sample. V gene TRBV7-2 combines with J gene TRBJ2-7; 8 bases line up with TRBD2. The CDR3 sequence is 14 residues long. Trimming took 5 bases from V and 4 from J; bases not matched to a gene: 7. Germline V gene data show CDR1 as SGHTA and CDR2 as FQGNSA. CDR3 nucleotide sequence: TGTGCCAGCAGCCCCACAGCTAGCGGGTACGAGCAGTACTTC. This gives the protein CASSPTASGYEQYF.